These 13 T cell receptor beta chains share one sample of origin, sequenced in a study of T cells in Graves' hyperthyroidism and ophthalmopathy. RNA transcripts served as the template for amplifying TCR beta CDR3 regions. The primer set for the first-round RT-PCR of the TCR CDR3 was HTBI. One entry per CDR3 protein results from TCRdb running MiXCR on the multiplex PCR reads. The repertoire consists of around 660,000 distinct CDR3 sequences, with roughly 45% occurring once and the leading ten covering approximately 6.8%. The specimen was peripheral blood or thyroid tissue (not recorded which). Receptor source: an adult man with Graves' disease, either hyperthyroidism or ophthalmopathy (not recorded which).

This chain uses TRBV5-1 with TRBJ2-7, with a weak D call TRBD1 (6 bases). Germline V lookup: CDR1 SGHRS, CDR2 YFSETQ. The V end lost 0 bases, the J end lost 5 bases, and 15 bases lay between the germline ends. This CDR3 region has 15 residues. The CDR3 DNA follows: TGCGCCAGCAGCTTGGCCGCAGGGGTTGTCCACGAGCAGTACTTC. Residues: CASSLAAGVVHEQYF.

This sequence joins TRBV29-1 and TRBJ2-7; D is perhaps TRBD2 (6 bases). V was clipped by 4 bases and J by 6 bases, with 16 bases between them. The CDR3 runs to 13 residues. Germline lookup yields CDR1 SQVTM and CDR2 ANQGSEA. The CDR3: CSVVGQAGSEQYF. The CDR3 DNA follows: TGCAGCGTTGTGGGGCAGGCGGGGAGCGAGCAGTACTTC.

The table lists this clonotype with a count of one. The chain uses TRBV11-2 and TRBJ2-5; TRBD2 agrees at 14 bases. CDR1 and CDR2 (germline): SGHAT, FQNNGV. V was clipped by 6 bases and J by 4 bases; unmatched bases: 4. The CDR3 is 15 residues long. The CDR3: CASRRTSGGRETQYF. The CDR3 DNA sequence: TGTGCCAGCAGACGGACTAGCGGGGGGAGAGAGACCCAGTACTTC.

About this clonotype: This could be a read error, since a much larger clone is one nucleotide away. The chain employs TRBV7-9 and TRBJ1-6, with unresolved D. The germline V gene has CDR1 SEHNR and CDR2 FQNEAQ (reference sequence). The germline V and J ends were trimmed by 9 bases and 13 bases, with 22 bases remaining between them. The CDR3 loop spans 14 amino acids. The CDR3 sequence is CASSIGNRGSPLHF. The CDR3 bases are TGTGCCAGTAGTATAGGCAATCGGGGTTCCCCCCTCCACTTT.

CDR3 nucleotides: TGTGCCAGCAGCGTGCGGGGGGACCCCTACGAGCAGTACTTC. Its protein is CASSVRGDPYEQYF. This sequence joins TRBV9 and TRBJ2-7; 8 nucleotides agree with TRBD2. The J segment lost 2 bases and the V segment lost 2 bases, leaving 3 bases of the junction unmatched. CDR1 SGDLS and CDR2 YYNGEE come from the germline V gene. This CDR3 has 14 amino acids.

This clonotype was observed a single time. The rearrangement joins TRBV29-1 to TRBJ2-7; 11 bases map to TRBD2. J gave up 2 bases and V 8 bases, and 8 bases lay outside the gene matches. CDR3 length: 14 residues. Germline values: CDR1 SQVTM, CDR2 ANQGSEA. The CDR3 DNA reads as TGCAGCCTTACCGGGACTAGCGGAGCCTACGAGCAGTACTTC. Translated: CSLTGTSGAYEQYF.

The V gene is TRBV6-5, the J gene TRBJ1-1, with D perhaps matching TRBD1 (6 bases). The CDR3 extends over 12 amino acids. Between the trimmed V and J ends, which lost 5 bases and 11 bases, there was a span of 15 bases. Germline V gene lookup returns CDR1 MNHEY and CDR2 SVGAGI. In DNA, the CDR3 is TGTGCCAGCAGTCATTATGGGGGGCGGGCTTTCTTT. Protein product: CASSHYGGRAFF.

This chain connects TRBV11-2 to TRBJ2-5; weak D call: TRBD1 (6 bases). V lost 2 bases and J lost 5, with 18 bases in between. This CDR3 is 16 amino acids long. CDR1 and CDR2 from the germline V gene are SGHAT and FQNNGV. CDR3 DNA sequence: TGTGCCAGCAGCTTACTGGGGGCGATACCAGGGGAGACCCAGTACTTC. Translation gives CASSLLGAIPGETQYF.

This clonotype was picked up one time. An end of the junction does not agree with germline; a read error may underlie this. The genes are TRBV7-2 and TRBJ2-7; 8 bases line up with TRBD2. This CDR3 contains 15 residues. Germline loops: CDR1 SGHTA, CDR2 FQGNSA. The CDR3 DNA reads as TGTGCCAGCAGCCGGGAGGGGGGGGGGCCCTACAAGCAGTACTTC. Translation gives CASSREGGGPYKQYF. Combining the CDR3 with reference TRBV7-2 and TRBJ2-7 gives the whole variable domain GAGVSQSPSNKVTEKGKDVELRCDPISGHTALYWYRQSLGQGLEFLIYFQGNSAPDKSGLPSDRFSAERTGGSVSTLTIQRTQQEDSAVYLCASSREGGGPYKQYFGPGTRLTVT.

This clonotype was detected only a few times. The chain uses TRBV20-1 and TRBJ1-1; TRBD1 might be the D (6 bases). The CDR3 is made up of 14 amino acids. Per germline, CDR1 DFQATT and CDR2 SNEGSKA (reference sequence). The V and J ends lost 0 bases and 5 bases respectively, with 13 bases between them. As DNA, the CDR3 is TGCAGTGCTAGAGATCCCCAGGGGCGTACTGAAGCTTTCTTT. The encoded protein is CSARDPQGRTEAFF.

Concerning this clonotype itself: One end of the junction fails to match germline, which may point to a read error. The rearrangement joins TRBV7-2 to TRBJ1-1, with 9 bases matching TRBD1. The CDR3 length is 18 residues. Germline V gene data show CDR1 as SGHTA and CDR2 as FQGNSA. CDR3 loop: CASSHNRGLTAMNTEAFF. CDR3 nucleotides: TGTGCCAGCAGTCATAACAGGGGGCTCACCGCTATGAACACTGAAGCCTTCTTT.

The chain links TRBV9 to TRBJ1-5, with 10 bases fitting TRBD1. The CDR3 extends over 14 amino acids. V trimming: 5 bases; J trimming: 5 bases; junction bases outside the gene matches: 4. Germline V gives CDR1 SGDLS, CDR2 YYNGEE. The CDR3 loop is CASRGTGEYQPQHF. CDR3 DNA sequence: TGTGCCAGCAGAGGGACAGGGGAGTATCAGCCCCAGCATTTT.

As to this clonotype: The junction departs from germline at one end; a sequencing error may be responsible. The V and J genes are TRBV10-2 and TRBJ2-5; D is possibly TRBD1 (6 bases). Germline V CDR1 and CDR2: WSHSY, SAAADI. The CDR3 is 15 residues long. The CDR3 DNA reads TGTGCCAGCAGCGTAGGTACAGGGCTGAGGGAGACCCAGTACTTC. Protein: CASSVGTGLRETQYF.